Each of the 18 T cell receptor beta chains below was sequenced from the same sample in a study of vaccination effects on CD4 cells after COVID-19. These receptors have no known antigen. Under the ViraFEST assay, PBMC were stimulated with viral peptide pools so that antigen-specific CD4+ T cells expanded. Sequencing was performed afterwards. Isolation of CD4+ T cells took place after about ten days of culture. Vaccine recipients had no previous SARS-CoV-2 infection; their nucleocapsid antibodies were negative. Here immunoSEQ multiplex PCR was the method, and the copy in TCRdb shows in-frame clones only, minus some. Among roughly 33,000 clones listed, 73% were seen once. Sequencing used CD4+ T cells from PBMCs cultured with HCoV-OC43 spike peptides, obtained before COVID-19 vaccination. Subset specified: HCoV-OC43 spike overlapping peptide pool stimulation. The receptor source for this set is a human donor who received a COVID-19 vaccine.

The chain has TRBV29-1 and TRBJ2-1; D may be TRBD1 or TRBD2 (7 bases each). In germline, CDR1 is SQVTM, CDR2 ANQGSEA. V lost 0 bases, J lost 4 bases, and 16 bases lay in between. This CDR3 contains 16 residues. The CDR3 sequence: CSVEDVGTAGYNEQFF. The CDR3, as DNA: TGCAGCGTTGAAGACGTCGGGACAGCGGGATACAATGAGCAGTTCTTC.

The chain employs TRBV7-9 and TRBJ2-3, with D possibly matching TRBD2 (6 bases). Germline CDR1 and CDR2: SEHNR and FQNEAQ (reference sequence). This CDR3 region has 13 residues. V shed 6 bases and J shed 4 bases, with 11 bases lying between them. This chain's CDR3 is CASRWGGADTQYF. CDR3 coding DNA: TGTGCCAGCAGATGGGGAGGCGCAGATACGCAGTATTTT. Complete variable domain (other parts from reference TRBV7-9 and TRBJ2-3): DTGVSQNPRHKITKRGQNVTFRCDPISEHNRLYWYRQTLGQGPEFLTYFQNEAQLEKSRLLSDRFSAERPKGSFSTLEIQRTEQGDSAMYLCASRWGGADTQYFGPGTRLTVL.

Here the CDR3 reads CASSSGTGNYEQYF. CDR3 in DNA: TGTGCCAGCAGCTCGGGGACAGGTAACTACGAGCAGTACTTC. The V gene is TRBV7-3, the J gene TRBJ2-7; 8 nucleotides align to TRBD1. CDR1 is SGHTA, CDR2 FQGTGA, per germline. This CDR3 contains 14 residues. Losses at the gene ends were 4 bases for V and 3 bases for J; bases not matched to a gene: 5.

Comments on this clone: One end of the junction is discordant with germline, which a read error may explain. The chain combines TRBV3-1 (or the pseudogene TRBV3-2) with TRBJ1-1; 8 bases align to TRBD1. The length of the CDR3 is 11 residues. Per germline, CDR1 LGHDT and CDR2 YNNKEL (reference sequence). CDR3 in amino acids: CASSQGGQAAF. For the CDR3, the DNA is TGTGCCAGCAGCCAAGGGGGACAGGCGGCCTTT.

V usage is TRBV5-4 and J usage is TRBJ1-4, with D uncertain. Germline V CDR1 and CDR2: SGHNT, YYREEE (reference sequence). The V and J ends lost 4 bases and 0 bases respectively, with 7 bases between them. The CDR3 is made up of 14 amino acids. The CDR3 DNA reads as TGTGCCAGCAGCAGCGGGGCAACTAATGAAAAACTGTTTTTT. Residues: CASSSGATNEKLFF.

This chain links TRBV5-4 with TRBJ2-1; 14 bases map to TRBD2. This CDR3 spans 14 amino acids. Losses at the gene ends were 4 bases for V and 12 bases for J; bases not matched to a gene: 6. Germline CDR1 SGHNT, CDR2 YYREEE (reference sequence). For the CDR3, the DNA is TGTGCCAGCAGCCCGGGACTAGCGGGAGAAGGGCAGTTCTTC. Translating it yields CASSPGLAGEGQFF.

The rearrangement links TRBV29-1 to TRBJ2-1; 10 bases line up with TRBD2. The CDR3 covers 17 residues. The ends lost 1 base at V and 0 bases at J; junction bases unmatched: 6. CDR1 SQVTM and CDR2 ANQGSEA come from the germline V gene. CDR3 in amino acids: CSVEGERLAGSYNEQFF. CDR3 sequence (DNA): TGCAGCGTTGAAGGTGAGAGACTAGCGGGCTCCTACAATGAGCAGTTCTTC.

The chain joins TRBV2 to TRBJ1-2; 7 bases map to TRBD1. Germline CDR1 SNHLY, CDR2 FYNNEI. V shed 4 bases and J 7 bases; nucleotides not matched to a gene: 6. The CDR3 totals 13 residues. The CDR3 coding sequence is TGTGCCAGCAGTGCCCAGACAGGGAGTGGCTACACCTTC. This encodes CASSAQTGSGYTF.

V gene TRBV11-2 combines with J gene TRBJ2-3; 12 bases align to TRBD2. The ends lost 7 bases at V and 6 bases at J; junction bases unmatched: 14. Germline assignment: CDR1 SGHAT and CDR2 FQNNGV. The CDR3 runs 17 residues. The CDR3 spells CASTPDRLAGERDTQYF. The CDR3 coding sequence is TGTGCCAGCACCCCTGATAGACTAGCGGGGGAGAGGGATACGCAGTATTTT.

The genes are TRBV5-4 and TRBJ2-7; 10 bases line up with TRBD2. The CDR3 length is 14 residues. The V segment lost 5 bases and the J segment 2 bases; nucleotides outside the gene matches: 4. The V gene's germline CDR1 is SGHNT and CDR2 YYREEE (reference sequence). In DNA, the CDR3 is TGTGCCAGCAGGGCCGGGACTAGCGCCTACGAGCAGTACTTC. It yields the protein CASRAGTSAYEQYF.

The rearrangement joins TRBV4-3 to TRBJ2-1, with D uncertain. The CDR3 contains 14 residues. The germline CDR1 and CDR2 sequences are LGHNA and YSLEER. Trimming took off 4 bases at V and 0 bases at J, with 7 bases between the two ends. The CDR3 DNA follows: TGCGCCAGCAGCCCACTAAACTCCTACAATGAGCAGTTCTTC. This encodes CASSPLNSYNEQFF.

This rearrangement joins TRBV19 to TRBJ1-2; TRBD1 is a possible D gene (6 bases). Per the germline V gene, CDR1 is LNHDA and CDR2 is SQIVND (reference sequence). The germline V and J ends were trimmed by 3 bases and 2 bases, with 10 bases remaining between them. The CDR3 sequence is 14 residues long. CDR3 DNA sequence: TGTGCCAGTAGTATTTCAGGGGAGAACTATGGCTACACCTTC. It is translated as CASSISGENYGYTF.

V is TRBV9 and J is TRBJ1-6; the D gene is possibly TRBD1 (6 bases). The germline V gene encodes CDR1 SGDLS and CDR2 YYNGEE. The CDR3 is 14 residues long. V was clipped by 4 bases and J by 8 bases, with 13 bases between them. CDR3 loop: CASSQGGNDSPLHF. Written as DNA, the CDR3 is TGTGCCAGCAGCCAAGGGGGGAACGATTCACCCCTCCACTTT.

The chain combines TRBV6-5 with TRBJ2-5, with 7 bases aligning to TRBD2. V dropped 2 bases and J dropped 3; count of bases not matched to a gene: 6. The CDR3 is 15 residues long. The germline V gene has CDR1 MNHEY and CDR2 SVGAGI. The CDR3 region has the DNA TGTGCCAGCAGTTACGGGCTAGCGGTCAAAGAGACCCAGTACTTC. Residues: CASSYGLAVKETQYF.

This chain connects TRBV28 to TRBJ1-2; 8 positions agree with TRBD1. The CDR3 contains 14 residues. V lost 4 bases to trimming and J lost 5 bases; unmatched junction nucleotides: 6. Germline V gene sequence: CDR1 MDHEN, CDR2 SYDVKM. The CDR3 DNA reads TGTGCCAGCAGTTCTTTCGACAGGGGATATGGCTACACCTTC. Protein: CASSSFDRGYGYTF.

The CDR3 DNA reads as TGTGCCAGCAGCTTAGCGCCGGTCTACGAGCAGTACTTC. This codes for CASSLAPVYEQYF. The chain couples TRBV7-9 to TRBJ2-7; no firm D call. CDR1 is SEHNR, CDR2 FQNEAQ, per germline (reference sequence). CDR3 size: 13 residues. Trimming stripped 0 bases from V and 3 bases from J, with 6 bases between.

The chain recombines TRBV5-6 with TRBJ1-2, with D possibly matching TRBD1 (5 bases). The CDR3 totals 11 residues. V lost 3 bases to trimming and J lost 7 bases, with 7 bases between them. Germline V CDR1 and CDR2: SGHDT, YYEEEE. The CDR3 is CASSWGRGYTF. The CDR3 region has the DNA TGTGCCAGCAGCTGGGGCCGTGGCTACACCTTC.

The gene calls are TRBV7-9 and TRBJ2-2; TRBD1 matches 7 bases. This CDR3 is 16 amino acids long. Germline V lookup: CDR1 SEHNR, CDR2 FQNEAQ (reference sequence). After removal of 5 bases from V and 1 base from J, the junction contained 7 bases not matched to a gene. The CDR3 nucleotides are TGTGCCAGCAGCCCTCCGGGACAGCGGAACACCGGGGAGCTGTTTTTT. Amino acids: CASSPPGQRNTGELFF.